This T cell receptor beta chain was recovered during a study of a mutant IDH1 vaccine in newly diagnosed glioma. This sample's time point: baseline, week 1 (first vaccination visit). The treatment denotes: pre-vaccination baseline after standard-of-care therapy. Clones were read by immunoSEQ multiplex PCR, and TCRdb kept only the in-frame ones, dropping some. The top ten clones hold 15% to 20% of a sample with about 38,000 clones, over 85% of them seen once. The CDR3 consists of 13 residues. The V segment lost 7 bases and the J segment 4 bases; nucleotides outside the gene matches: 5. CDR1 and CDR2 (germline): MNHNS, SASEGT.

The chain has TRBV6-1 and TRBJ1-1, with 8 nucleotides matching TRBD1. The sequence was obtained from a man between 18 and 29 years old with glioma. The sample here was PBMCs, taken from a glioma patient treated with radiotherapy, temozolomide or both. CDR3 loop: CASKRQGSTEAFF. In DNA, the CDR3 is TGTGCCAGCAAAAGACAGGGGAGCACTGAAGCTTTCTTT.